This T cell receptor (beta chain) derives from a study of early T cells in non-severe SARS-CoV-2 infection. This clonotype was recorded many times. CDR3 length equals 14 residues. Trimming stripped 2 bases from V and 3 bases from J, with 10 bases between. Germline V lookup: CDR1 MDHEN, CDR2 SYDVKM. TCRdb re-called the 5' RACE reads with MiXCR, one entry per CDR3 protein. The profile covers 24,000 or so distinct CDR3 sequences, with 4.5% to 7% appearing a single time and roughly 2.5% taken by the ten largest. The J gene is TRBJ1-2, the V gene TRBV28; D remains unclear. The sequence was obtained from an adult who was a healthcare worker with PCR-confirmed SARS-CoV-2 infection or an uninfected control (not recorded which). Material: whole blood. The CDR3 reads CASSLKAGDYGYTF. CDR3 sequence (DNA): TGTGCCAGCAGTTTAAAGGCAGGCGACTATGGCTACACCTTC.